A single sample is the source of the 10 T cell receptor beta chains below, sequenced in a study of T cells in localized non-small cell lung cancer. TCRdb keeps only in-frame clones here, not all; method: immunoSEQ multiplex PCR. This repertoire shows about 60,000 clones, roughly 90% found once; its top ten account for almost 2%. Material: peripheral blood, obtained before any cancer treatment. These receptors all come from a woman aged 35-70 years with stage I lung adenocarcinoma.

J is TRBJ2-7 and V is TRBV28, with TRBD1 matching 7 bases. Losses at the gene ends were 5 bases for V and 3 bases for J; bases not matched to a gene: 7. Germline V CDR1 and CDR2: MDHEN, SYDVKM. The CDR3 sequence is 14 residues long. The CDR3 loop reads CASSRINRGYEQYF. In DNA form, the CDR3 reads TGTGCCAGCAGTCGGATCAACAGGGGCTACGAGCAGTACTTC.

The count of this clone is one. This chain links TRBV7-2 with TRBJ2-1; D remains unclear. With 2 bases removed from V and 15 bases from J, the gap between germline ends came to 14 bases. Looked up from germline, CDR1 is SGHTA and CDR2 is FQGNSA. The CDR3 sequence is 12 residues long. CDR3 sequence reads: CASSLRSRTVFF. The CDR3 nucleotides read TGTGCCAGCAGCTTAAGATCTAGAACGGTGTTCTTC.

CDR3 in DNA: TGTGCCAGCAGTGAACAAAGGGTCTCCTATAATTCACCCCTCCACTTT. Protein product: CASSEQRVSYNSPLHF. The V and J genes are TRBV6-1 and TRBJ1-6; D unresolved. This CDR3 has 16 amino acids. The V and J ends lost 2 bases and 0 bases respectively, with 8 bases between them. CDR1 and CDR2 from the germline V gene are MNHNS and SASEGT.

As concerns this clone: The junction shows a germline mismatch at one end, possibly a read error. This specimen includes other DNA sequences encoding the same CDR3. The chain's CDR3 is CASSQEGTGGVDGYTF. The DNA of the CDR3 is TGCGCCAGTAGCCAAGAGGGGACAGGGGGAGTCGATGGCTACACCTTC. The rearrangement joins TRBV4-1 to TRBJ1-2; 11 nucleotides agree with TRBD1. This CDR3 has 16 amino acids. Per germline, CDR1 MGHRA and CDR2 YSYEKL.

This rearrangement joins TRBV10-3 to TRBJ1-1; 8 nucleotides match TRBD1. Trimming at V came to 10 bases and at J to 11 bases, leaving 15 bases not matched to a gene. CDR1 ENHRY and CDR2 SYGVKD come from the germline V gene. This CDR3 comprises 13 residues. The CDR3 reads CASLPGTGVNAFF. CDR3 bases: TGTGCCAGCTTGCCCGGGACAGGCGTCAATGCTTTCTTT.

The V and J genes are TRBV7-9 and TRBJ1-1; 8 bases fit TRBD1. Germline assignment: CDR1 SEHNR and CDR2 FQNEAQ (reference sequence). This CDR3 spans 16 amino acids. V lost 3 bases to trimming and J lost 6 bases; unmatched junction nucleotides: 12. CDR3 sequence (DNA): TGTGCCAGCAGCTTGGGCCCGACAGGGGTTAATGCTGAAGCTTTCTTT. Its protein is CASSLGPTGVNAEAFF.

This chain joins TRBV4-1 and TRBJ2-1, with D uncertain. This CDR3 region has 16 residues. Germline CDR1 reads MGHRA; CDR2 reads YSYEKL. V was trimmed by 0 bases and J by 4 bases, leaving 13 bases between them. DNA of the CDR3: TGCGCCAGCAGCCAAGATGAGCCGGGTCCATACAATGAGCAGTTCTTC. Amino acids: CASSQDEPGPYNEQFF.

The CDR3: CASSLKGDDYGYTF. As DNA, the CDR3 is TGTGCCAGCAGCTTGAAGGGGGATGACTATGGCTACACCTTC. The rearrangement uses TRBV5-4 and TRBJ1-2; D is perhaps TRBD1 (6 bases). Germline-derived CDR1 and CDR2 are SGHNT and YYREEE (reference sequence). Deletions cut 1 base from V and 3 bases from J, with 10 bases between. This CDR3 comprises 14 residues.

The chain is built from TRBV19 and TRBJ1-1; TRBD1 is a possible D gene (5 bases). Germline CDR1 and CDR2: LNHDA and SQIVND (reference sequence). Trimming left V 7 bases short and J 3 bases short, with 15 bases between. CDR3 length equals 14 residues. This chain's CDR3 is CASTESGLYTEAFF. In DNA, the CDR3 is TGTGCCAGTACCGAATCAGGGTTGTACACTGAAGCTTTCTTT.

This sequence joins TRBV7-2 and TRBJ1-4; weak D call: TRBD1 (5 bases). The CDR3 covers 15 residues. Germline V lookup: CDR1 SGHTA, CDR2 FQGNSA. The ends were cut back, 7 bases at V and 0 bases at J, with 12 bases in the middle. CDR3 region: CASTVQQATNEKLFF. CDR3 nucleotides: TGTGCCAGCACCGTCCAACAGGCAACTAATGAAAAACTGTTTTTT.